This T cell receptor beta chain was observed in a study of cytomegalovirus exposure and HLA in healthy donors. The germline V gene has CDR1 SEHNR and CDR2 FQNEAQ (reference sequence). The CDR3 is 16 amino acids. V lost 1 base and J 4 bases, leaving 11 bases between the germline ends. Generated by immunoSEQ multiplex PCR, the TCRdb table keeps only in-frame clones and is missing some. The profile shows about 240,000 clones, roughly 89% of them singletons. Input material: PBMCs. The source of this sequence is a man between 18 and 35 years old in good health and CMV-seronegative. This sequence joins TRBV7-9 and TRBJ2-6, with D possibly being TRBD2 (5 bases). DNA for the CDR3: TGTGCCAGCAGCTTAGTGCGCGGGCCCGGGGCCAACGTCCTGACTTTC. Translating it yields CASSLVRGPGANVLTF.